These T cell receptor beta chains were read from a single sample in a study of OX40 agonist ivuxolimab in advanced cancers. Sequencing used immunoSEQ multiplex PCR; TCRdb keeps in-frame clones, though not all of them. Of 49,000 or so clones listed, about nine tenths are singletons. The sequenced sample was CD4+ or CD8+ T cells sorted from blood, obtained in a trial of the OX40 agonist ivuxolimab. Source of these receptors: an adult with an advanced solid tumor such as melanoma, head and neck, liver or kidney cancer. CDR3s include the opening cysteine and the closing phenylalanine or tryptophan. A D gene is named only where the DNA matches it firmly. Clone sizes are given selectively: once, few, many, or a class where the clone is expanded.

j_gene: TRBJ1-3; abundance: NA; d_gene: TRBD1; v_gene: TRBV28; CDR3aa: CASRQGSAGPGNTIYF; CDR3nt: TGTGCCAGCAGACAGGGGTCCGCCGGACCTGGAAACACCATATATTTT
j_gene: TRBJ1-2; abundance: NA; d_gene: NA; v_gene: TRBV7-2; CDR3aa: CASSLTGTNYGYTF; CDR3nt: TGTGCCAGCAGCCTGACGGGAACTAACTATGGCTACACCTTC
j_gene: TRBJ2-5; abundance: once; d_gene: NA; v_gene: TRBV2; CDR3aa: CASIFKGADQETQYF; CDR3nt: TGTGCCAGCATCTTTAAAGGGGCTGACCAAGAGACCCAGTACTTC
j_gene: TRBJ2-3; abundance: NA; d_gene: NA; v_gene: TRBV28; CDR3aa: CASKGRSGAGPDTQYF; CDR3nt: TGTGCCAGCAAGGGAAGGTCGGGAGCGGGTCCAGATACGCAGTATTTT
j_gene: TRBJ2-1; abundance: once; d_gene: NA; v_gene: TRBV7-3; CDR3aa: CASSSTGSEQFF; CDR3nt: TGTGCCAGCAGCTCGACAGGTTCTGAGCAGTTCTTC
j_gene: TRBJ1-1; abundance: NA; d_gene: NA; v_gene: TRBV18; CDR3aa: CASSPSGLGAEAFF; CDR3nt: TGTGCCAGCTCACCATCGGGATTAGGAGCTGAAGCTTTCTTT
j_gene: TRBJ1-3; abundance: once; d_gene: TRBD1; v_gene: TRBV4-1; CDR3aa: CASSQGGQRGNTIYF; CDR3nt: TGCGCCAGCAGCCAAGGGGGACAGCGTGGAAACACCATATATTTT
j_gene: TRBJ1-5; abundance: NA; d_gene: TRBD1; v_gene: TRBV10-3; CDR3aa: CAISETGDQPQHF; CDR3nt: TGTGCCATCAGTGAGACAGGGGATCAGCCCCAGCATTTT
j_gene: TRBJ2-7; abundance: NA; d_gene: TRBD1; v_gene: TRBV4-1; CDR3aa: CASSHLRGQGAYEQYF; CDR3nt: TGCGCCAGCAGCCACCTGAGGGGACAGGGGGCCTACGAGCAGTACTTC
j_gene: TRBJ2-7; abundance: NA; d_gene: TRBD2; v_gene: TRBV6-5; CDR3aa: CASSPRGDSYEQYF; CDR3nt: TGTGCCAGCAGTCCTCGGGGGGACTCCTACGAGCAGTACTTC
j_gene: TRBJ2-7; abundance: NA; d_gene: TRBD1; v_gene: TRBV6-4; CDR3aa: CASSERGGEGEQYF; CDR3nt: TGTGCCAGCAGTGAGCGAGGGGGCGAGGGCGAGCAGTACTTC
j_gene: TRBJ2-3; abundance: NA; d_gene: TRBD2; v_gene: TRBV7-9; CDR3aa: CASSTRSGSGTDTQYF; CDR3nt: TGTGCCAGCAGCACGAGGAGCGGGAGTGGCACAGATACGCAGTATTTT
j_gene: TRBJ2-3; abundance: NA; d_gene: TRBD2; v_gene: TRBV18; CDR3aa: CASSPLLTKRGDPDTQYF; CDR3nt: TGTGCCAGCTCACCACTCCTAACAAAGCGGGGGGACCCAGATACGCAGTATTTT
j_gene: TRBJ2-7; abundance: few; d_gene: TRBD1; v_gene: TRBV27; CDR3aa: CASSLSGEDRGHEQYF; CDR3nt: TGTGCCAGCAGTTTAAGCGGGGAGGACAGGGGCCACGAGCAGTACTTC
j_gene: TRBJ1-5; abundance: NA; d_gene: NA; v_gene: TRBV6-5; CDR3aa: CASSYQWGSNQPQHF; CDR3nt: TGTGCCAGCAGTTACCAGTGGGGCAGCAATCAGCCCCAGCATTTT
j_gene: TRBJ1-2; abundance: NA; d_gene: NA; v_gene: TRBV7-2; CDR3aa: CASSLQLGTSYGYTF; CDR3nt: TGTGCCAGCAGCTTACAGCTAGGGACCTCATATGGCTACACCTTC
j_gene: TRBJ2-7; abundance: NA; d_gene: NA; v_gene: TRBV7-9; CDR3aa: CASSLTISQLSYEQYF; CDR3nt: TGTGCCAGCAGTCTTACCATCTCCCAACTCTCCTACGAGCAGTACTTC
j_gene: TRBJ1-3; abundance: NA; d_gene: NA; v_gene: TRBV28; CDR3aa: CASLRLTGNTIYF; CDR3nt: TGTGCCAGTCTGCGGTTGACTGGAAACACCATATATTTT
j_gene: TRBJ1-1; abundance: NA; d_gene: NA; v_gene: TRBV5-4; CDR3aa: CASTPVGNLNTEAFF; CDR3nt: TGTGCCAGCACACCGGTGGGCAACCTCAACACTGAAGCTTTCTTT
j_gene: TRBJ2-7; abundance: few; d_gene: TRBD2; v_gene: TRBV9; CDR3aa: CASGSGRAVSYEQYF; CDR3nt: TGTGCCAGCGGTAGCGGGAGGGCCGTCTCCTACGAGCAGTACTTC
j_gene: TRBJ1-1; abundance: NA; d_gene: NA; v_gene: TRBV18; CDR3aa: CASSSGGGPNTEAFF; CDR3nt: TGTGCCAGCTCTTCGGGAGGAGGGCCTAACACTGAAGCTTTCTTT
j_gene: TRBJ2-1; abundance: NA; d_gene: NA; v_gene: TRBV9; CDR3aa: CASSGDRQSEQFF; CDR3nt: TGTGCCAGCAGCGGGGACCGCCAATCTGAGCAGTTCTTC
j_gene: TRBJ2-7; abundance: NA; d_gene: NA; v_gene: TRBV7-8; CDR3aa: CASSLGPGAYEQYF; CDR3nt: TGTGCCAGCAGCTTAGGGCCAGGGGCCTACGAGCAGTACTTC
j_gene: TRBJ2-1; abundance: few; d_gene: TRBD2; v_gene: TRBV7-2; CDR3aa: CASSQEGAGGREQFF; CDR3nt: TGTGCCAGCAGCCAAGAAGGAGCGGGGGGGAGGGAGCAGTTCTTC
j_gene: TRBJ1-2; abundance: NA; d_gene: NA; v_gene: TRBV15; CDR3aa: CATSRDKGGGYGYTF; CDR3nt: TGTGCCACCAGCAGAGATAAAGGGGGAGGCTATGGCTACACCTTC
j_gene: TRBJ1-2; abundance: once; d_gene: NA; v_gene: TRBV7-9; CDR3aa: CASSLEAQAYGYTF; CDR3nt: TGTGCCAGCAGCTTAGAAGCTCAAGCCTATGGCTACACCTTC
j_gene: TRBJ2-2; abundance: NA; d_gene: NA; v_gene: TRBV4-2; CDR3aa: CASSQQAGTPAGELFF; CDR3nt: TGTGCCAGCAGCCAACAAGCCGGGACCCCCGCCGGGGAGCTGTTTTTT